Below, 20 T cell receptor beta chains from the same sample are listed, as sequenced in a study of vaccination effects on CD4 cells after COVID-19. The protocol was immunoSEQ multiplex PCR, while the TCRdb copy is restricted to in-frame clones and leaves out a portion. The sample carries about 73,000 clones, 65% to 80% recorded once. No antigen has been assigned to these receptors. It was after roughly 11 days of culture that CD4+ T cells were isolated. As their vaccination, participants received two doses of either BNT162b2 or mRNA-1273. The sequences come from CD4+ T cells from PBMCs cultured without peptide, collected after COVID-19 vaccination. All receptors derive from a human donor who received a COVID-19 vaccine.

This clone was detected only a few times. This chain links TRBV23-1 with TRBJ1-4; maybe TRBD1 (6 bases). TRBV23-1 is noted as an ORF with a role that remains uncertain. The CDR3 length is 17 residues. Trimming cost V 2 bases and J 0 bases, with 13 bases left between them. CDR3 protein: CASSQIPGEATNEKLFF. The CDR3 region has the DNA TGCGCCAGCAGTCAAATTCCAGGGGAGGCAACTAATGAAAAACTGTTTTTT.

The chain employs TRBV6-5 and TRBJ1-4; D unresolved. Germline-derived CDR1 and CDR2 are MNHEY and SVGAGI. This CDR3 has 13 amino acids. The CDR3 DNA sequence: TGTGCGACCCACTTGTTTCGTGGTGAAAAACTGTTTTTT. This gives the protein CATHLFRGEKLFF.

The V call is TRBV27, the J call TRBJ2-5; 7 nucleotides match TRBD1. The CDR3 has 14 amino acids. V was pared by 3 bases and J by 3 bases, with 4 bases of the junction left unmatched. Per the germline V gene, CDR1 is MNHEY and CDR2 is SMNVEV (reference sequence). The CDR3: CASSFVGGEETQYF. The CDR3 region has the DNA TGTGCCAGCAGTTTTGTAGGGGGCGAAGAGACCCAGTACTTC.

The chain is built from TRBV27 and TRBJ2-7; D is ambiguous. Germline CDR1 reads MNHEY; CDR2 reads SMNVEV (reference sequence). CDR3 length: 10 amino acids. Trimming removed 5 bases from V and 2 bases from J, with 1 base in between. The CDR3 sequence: CASSAYEQYV. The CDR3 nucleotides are TGTGCCAGCAGTGCCTACGAGCAGTACGTC.

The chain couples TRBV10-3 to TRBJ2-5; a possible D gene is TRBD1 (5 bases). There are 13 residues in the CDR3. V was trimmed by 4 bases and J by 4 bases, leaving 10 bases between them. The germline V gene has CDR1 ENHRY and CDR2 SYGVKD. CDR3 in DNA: TGTGCCATCAGTGCACAGGAAATAGAGACCCAGTACTTC. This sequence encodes CAISAQEIETQYF.

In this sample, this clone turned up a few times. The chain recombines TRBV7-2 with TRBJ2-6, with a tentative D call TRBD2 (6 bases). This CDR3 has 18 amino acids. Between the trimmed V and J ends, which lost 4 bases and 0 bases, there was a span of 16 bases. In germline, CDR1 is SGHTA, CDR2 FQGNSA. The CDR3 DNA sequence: TGTGCCAGCAGCTCGGGGGTACTTGTCATCTCTGGGGCCAACGTCCTGACTTTC. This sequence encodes CASSSGVLVISGANVLTF. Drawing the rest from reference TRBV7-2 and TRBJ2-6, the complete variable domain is GAGVSQSPSNKVTEKGKDVELRCDPISGHTALYWYRQSLGQGLEFLIYFQGNSAPDKSGLPSDRFSAERTGGSVSTLTIQRTQQEDSAVYLCASSSGVLVISGANVLTFGAGSRLTVL.

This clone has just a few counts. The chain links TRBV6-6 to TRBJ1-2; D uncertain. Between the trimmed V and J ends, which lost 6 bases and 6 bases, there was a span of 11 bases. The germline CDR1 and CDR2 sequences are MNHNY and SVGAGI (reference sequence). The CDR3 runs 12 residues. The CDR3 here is CASSPARHGYTF. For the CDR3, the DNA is TGTGCCAGCAGCCCCGCCAGGCATGGCTACACCTTC.

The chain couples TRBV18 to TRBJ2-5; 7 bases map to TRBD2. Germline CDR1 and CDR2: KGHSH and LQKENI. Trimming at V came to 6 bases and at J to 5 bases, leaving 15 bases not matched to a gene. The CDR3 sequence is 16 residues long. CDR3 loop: CASSASIASGVETQYF. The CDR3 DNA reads TGTGCCAGCTCGGCGTCAATCGCCAGCGGGGTGGAGACCCAGTACTTC.

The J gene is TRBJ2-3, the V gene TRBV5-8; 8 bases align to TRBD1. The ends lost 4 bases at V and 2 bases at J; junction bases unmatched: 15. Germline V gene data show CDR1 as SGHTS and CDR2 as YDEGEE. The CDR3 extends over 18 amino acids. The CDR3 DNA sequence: TGTGCCAGCAGCCCTAGGACAGGGAGCCTCTCTTCCACAGATACGCAGTATTTT. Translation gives CASSPRTGSLSSTDTQYF.

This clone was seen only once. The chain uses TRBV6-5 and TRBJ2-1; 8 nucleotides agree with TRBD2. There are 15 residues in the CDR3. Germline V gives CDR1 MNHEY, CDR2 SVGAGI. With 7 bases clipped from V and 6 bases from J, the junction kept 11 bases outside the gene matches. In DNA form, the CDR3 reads TGTGCCAGCACCCAGCGGGCGGGGGGATTCAATGAGCAGTTCTTC. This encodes CASTQRAGGFNEQFF.

The CDR3 loop is CASSFSSGSNEQFF. CDR3 sequence (DNA): TGTGCCAGCAGCTTCTCTAGCGGCAGCAATGAGCAGTTCTTC. This sequence joins TRBV11-2 and TRBJ2-1; 7 bases align to TRBD2. Germline CDR1 is SGHAT and CDR2 is FQNNGV. This CDR3 has 14 amino acids. Trimming removed 3 bases from V and 6 bases from J; junction bases left unmatched: 5.

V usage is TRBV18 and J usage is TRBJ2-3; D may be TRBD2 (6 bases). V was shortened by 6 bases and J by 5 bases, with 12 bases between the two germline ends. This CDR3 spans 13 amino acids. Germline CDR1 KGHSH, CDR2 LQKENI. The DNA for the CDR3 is TGTGCCAGCTCCCCCCCGGGGGTAGATACGCAGTATTTT. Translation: CASSPPGVDTQYF.

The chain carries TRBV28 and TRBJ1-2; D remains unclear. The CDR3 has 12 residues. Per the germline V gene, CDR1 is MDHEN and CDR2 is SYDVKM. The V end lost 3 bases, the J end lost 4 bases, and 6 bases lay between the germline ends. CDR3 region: CASSLQSYGYTF. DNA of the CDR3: TGTGCCAGCAGTTTGCAGTCCTATGGCTACACCTTC.

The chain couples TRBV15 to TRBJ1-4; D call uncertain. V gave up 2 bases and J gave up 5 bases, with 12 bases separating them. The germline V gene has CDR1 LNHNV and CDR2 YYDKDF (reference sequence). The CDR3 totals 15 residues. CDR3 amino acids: CATSRKRAGNEKLFF. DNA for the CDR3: TGTGCCACCAGCAGAAAGAGGGCCGGGAATGAAAAACTGTTTTTT.

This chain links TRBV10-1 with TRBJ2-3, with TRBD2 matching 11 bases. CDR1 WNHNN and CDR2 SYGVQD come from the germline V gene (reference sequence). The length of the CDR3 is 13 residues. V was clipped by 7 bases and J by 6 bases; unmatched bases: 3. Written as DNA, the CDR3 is TGCGCCAGCAATCGACTAGCGGGGGATACGCAGTATTTT. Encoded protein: CASNRLAGDTQYF.

CDR3 sequence: CASSSAGGSGNTIYF. The DNA for the CDR3 is TGTGCCAGCAGCTCGGCAGGGGGATCTGGAAACACCATATATTTT. This chain connects TRBV9 to TRBJ1-3; 7 bases match TRBD1. Unmatched junction bases numbered 5, after V lost 4 bases and J lost 1 base. Germline-derived CDR1 and CDR2 are SGDLS and YYNGEE. The CDR3 covers 15 residues. The full variable domain, in which reference TRBV9 and TRBJ1-3 provide the parts outside the CDR3, is DSGVTQTPKHLITATGQRVTLRCSPRSGDLSVYWYQQSLDQGLQFLIQYYNGEERAKGNILERFSAQQFPDLHSELNLSSLELGDSALYFCASSSAGGSGNTIYFGEGSWLTVV.

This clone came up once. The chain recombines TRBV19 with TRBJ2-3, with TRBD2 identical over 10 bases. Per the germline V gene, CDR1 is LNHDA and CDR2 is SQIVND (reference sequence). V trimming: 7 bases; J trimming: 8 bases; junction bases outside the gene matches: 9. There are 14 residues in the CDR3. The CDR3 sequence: CASIKRGGQGTQYF. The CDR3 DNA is TGTGCCAGTATTAAGCGGGGGGGCCAGGGTACGCAGTATTTT.

The CDR3 DNA reads as TGTGCCAGCAGTTACTCACGGCAGAGCAATCAGCCCCAGCATTTT. This codes for CASSYSRQSNQPQHF. This sequence joins TRBV6-5 and TRBJ1-5; no firm D call. V was clipped by 0 bases and J by 1 base, with 7 bases between them. Germline CDR1 and CDR2: MNHEY and SVGAGI. There are 15 residues in the CDR3.

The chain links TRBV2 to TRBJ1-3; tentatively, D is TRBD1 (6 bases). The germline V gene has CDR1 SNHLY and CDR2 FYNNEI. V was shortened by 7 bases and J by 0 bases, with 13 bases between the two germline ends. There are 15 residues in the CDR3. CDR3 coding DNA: TGTGCCAGCACCCGGGACAACCACTCTGGAAACACCATATATTTT. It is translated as CASTRDNHSGNTIYF.

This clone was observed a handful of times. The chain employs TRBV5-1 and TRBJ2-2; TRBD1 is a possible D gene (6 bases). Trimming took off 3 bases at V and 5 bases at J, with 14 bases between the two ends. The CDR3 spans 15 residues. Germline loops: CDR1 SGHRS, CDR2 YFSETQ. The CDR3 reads CASSSITGSTGELFF. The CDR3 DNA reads TGCGCCAGCAGCTCGATTACAGGGAGTACCGGGGAGCTGTTTTTT.